The next 25 T cell receptor beta chains were all read from a single sample in a study of CD8+ T cells in alopecia areata (dated by TCRdb to the late 2010s). What this sample's time point label stands for: more than three weeks on oral tofacitinib. Read against the paper, the sample's treatment or condition label means: oral pan-JAK inhibitor, 5-10 mg twice daily. The protocol used for the library was the immunoSEQ multiplex PCR assay. RNA was extracted from all samples and reverse transcribed into cDNA, which served as template for TCR sequencing. TCRdb carries this immuneACCESS record with in-frame sequences only. Its versions omit some clonotypes, under half of them owing to an unresolved V gene in the studies checked, with the rest unexplained. Recorded for this sample are around 70,000 clones; around 29% of them occurred a single time. Under 15% of the sample goes to the ten largest clones. Sequencing used CD8+ T cells sorted from blood, obtained at week 4, from a patient treated with tofacitinib. The origin of the receptors is a human donor with alopecia areata.

V is TRBV9 and J is TRBJ1-4; possibly TRBD1 for D (6 bases). The CDR3 is 15 residues long. Germline CDR1 SGDLS, CDR2 YYNGEE. The V gene lost 4 bases and the J gene lost 7 bases, with 17 bases spanning the gap. In nucleotides, the CDR3 is TGTGCCAGCAGCCGTGACGGGGGGCGCGTTGAAAAACTGTTTTTT. Residues: CASSRDGGRVEKLFF.

The CDR3 protein is CASSLELTPAFF. CDR3 nucleotide sequence: TGTGCCAGCAGCTTAGAGCTCACCCCCGCTTTCTTT. V and J are TRBV7-9 and TRBJ1-1; D gene unclear. Germline V CDR1 and CDR2: SEHNR, FQNEAQ (reference sequence). The CDR3 is 12 amino acids. Trimming cost V 1 base and J 11 bases, with 11 bases left between them.

This clone showed up just a few times. The chain couples TRBV6-5 to TRBJ1-2, with D possibly matching TRBD1 (6 bases). The CDR3 covers 13 residues. V was cut by 2 bases and J by 4 bases, with 8 bases left in between. CDR1 and CDR2 from the germline V gene are MNHEY and SVGAGI. In nucleotides, the CDR3 is TGTGCCAGCAGTTACGGACAGTCCTATGGCTACACCTTC. Translating it yields CASSYGQSYGYTF.

V is TRBV28 and J is TRBJ2-7; 7 bases line up with TRBD1. After removal of 5 bases from V and 2 bases from J, the junction contained 6 bases not matched to a gene. The CDR3 has 14 residues. The germline V gene has CDR1 MDHEN and CDR2 SYDVKM. The CDR3 reads CASSPPGQPYEQYF. The DNA for the CDR3 is TGTGCCAGCAGTCCCCCGGGACAGCCCTACGAGCAGTACTTC.

V and J are TRBV27 and TRBJ2-1, with D possibly matching TRBD2 (6 bases). Trimming removed 3 bases at V and 7 bases at J, with 13 bases between. Germline lookup yields CDR1 MNHEY and CDR2 SMNVEV (reference sequence). The CDR3 sequence is 14 residues long. As DNA, the CDR3 is TGTGCCAGCAGTTTGGGCCTAGCGCGTAATGAGCAGTTCTTC. This translates into CASSLGLARNEQFF.

This clone has more than one count but fewer than ten. The chain joins TRBV11-2 to TRBJ2-7; D ambiguous. This CDR3 region has 10 residues. CDR1 and CDR2 (germline): SGHAT, FQNNGV. Trimming stripped 4 bases from V and 2 bases from J, with 0 bases between. CDR3 coding DNA: TGTGCCAGCAGCTCCTACGAGCAGTACTTC. Translating gives CASSSYEQYF.

The chain links TRBV29-1 to TRBJ2-7; D is perhaps TRBD1 or TRBD2 (7 bases each). This CDR3 has 17 residues. Germline lookup yields CDR1 SQVTM and CDR2 ANQGSEA. V lost 7 bases, J lost 8 bases, and 33 bases lay in between. The CDR3 DNA is TGCAGCGCCATGGGGGGGATTTTCGGGACAGCGTACGGCCAGCAGTACTTC. Its protein product is CSAMGGIFGTAYGQQYF.

Written as DNA, the CDR3 is TGTGCCATCAGTGAGACTAGCCGGGAGACCCAGTACTTC. Its translation: CAISETSRETQYF. The gene calls are TRBV10-3 and TRBJ2-5, with D possibly being TRBD2 (6 bases). From germline, CDR1 is ENHRY and CDR2 SYGVKD. The CDR3 totals 13 residues. Trimming left V 2 bases short and J 5 bases short, with 9 bases between.

The chain recombines TRBV27 with TRBJ2-7, with no clear D. V lost 5 bases to trimming and J lost 0 bases, with 8 bases between them. Germline lookup yields CDR1 MNHEY and CDR2 SMNVEV (reference sequence). This CDR3 contains 13 residues. The CDR3 DNA reads as TGTGCCAGCAGTGGCACACTCTCCTACGAGCAGTACTTC. Translating it yields CASSGTLSYEQYF.

The chain has TRBV29-1 and TRBJ2-2; 7 nucleotides align to TRBD1. V gave up 4 bases and J gave up 1 base; unmatched junction bases: 6. The CDR3 covers 15 residues. Germline V gene data show CDR1 as SQVTM and CDR2 as ANQGSEA. CDR3 residues: CSVVDRTGNTGELFF. CDR3 DNA sequence: TGCAGCGTTGTAGATCGGACAGGGAACACCGGGGAGCTGTTTTTT.

This clone appeared many times. The genes are TRBV4-1 and TRBJ2-5; 7 bases fit TRBD2. Unmatched junction bases numbered 9, after V lost 4 bases and J lost 4 bases. Germline-derived CDR1 and CDR2 are MGHRA and YSYEKL. The CDR3 sequence is 15 residues long. The CDR3 coding sequence is TGCGCCAGCAGCCCCGATGGGGGGGGTCGAGAGACCCAGTACTTC. The encoded protein is CASSPDGGGRETQYF.

The sample holds a few counts of this clone. This rearrangement joins TRBV11-2 to TRBJ2-2, with 10 positions matching TRBD2. This CDR3 region has 14 residues. CDR1 is SGHAT, CDR2 FQNNGV, per germline. J gave up 6 bases and V 6 bases, and 4 bases lay outside the gene matches. CDR3 in amino acids: CASRAGGDAGELFF. The CDR3 bases are TGTGCCAGCAGAGCGGGAGGGGACGCCGGGGAGCTGTTTTTT.

This clone has a handful of counts. The chain combines TRBV14 with TRBJ2-7; D unresolved. The germline gives CDR1 SGHDN, CDR2 FVKESK. This CDR3 region has 12 residues. DNA of the CDR3: TGTCACGCCCGCCGGGCCACCTACGAGCAGTACTTC. It yields the protein CHARRATYEQYF.

This chain connects TRBV30 to TRBJ2-5; D is perhaps TRBD1 or TRBD2 (5 bases each). The CDR3 sequence is 12 residues long. Deletions cut 5 bases from V and 2 bases from J, with 9 bases between. The germline CDR1 and CDR2 sequences are GTSNPN and SVGIG (reference sequence). CDR3 sequence (DNA): TGTGCCTGGGGGGACCCTCAAGAGACCCAGTACTTC. It encodes CAWGDPQETQYF.

This clone was detected only a few times. The chain carries TRBV7-2 and TRBJ2-7; weak D call: TRBD1 (6 bases). The germline gives CDR1 SGHTA, CDR2 FQGNSA. The CDR3 sequence is 12 residues long. The V and J ends lost 5 bases and 5 bases respectively, with 10 bases between them. The CDR3 nucleotides are TGTGCCAGCAGCCCAACAGGGAACGAGCAGTACTTC. Its protein product is CASSPTGNEQYF.

This chain connects TRBV29-1 to TRBJ2-2; 10 positions agree with TRBD2. The CDR3 has 16 residues. V shed 6 bases, J shed 4 bases, and the junction held 11 bases outside the gene matches. CDR1 is SQVTM and CDR2 is ANQGSEA in the germline V gene. This CDR3 reads CSVGGAGGPGTGELFF. The CDR3 DNA follows: TGCAGCGTGGGTGGAGCGGGAGGGCCAGGCACCGGGGAGCTGTTTTTT.

This chain connects TRBV7-2 to TRBJ2-1, with TRBD1 as a possible D gene (6 bases). Trimming cost V 6 bases and J 4 bases, with 13 bases left between them. This CDR3 region has 14 residues. CDR1 and CDR2 from the germline V gene are SGHTA and FQGNSA. The CDR3 bases are TGTGCCAGCAGGACCAGGGACAATTACAATGAGCAGTTCTTC. As protein: CASRTRDNYNEQFF. Variable domain in full (rest from reference TRBV7-2 and TRBJ2-1): GAGVSQSPSNKVTEKGKDVELRCDPISGHTALYWYRQSLGQGLEFLIYFQGNSAPDKSGLPSDRFSAERTGGSVSTLTIQRTQQEDSAVYLCASRTRDNYNEQFFGPGTRLTVL.

V gene TRBV5-6 combines with J gene TRBJ2-1; D unresolved. Germline V gene lookup returns CDR1 SGHDT and CDR2 YYEEEE. V lost 1 base, J lost 2 bases, and 1 base lay in between. The CDR3 covers 12 residues. Here the CDR3 reads CASSLPYNEQFF. CDR3 nucleotides: TGTGCCAGCAGCTTGCCCTACAATGAGCAGTTCTTC.

Only a few counts were recorded for this clone. CDR3 loop: CSVEDFGSDYGYTF. CDR3 coding DNA: TGCAGCGTTGAAGATTTCGGGTCGGACTATGGCTACACCTTC. The V gene is TRBV29-1, the J gene TRBJ1-2, with unresolved D. Trimming shortened V by 0 bases and J by 3 bases, and 11 bases separated the two germline ends. CDR3 size: 14 residues. Germline V gene sequence: CDR1 SQVTM, CDR2 ANQGSEA. The full variable domain, with the rest looked up from reference TRBV29-1 and TRBJ1-2, is SAVISQKPSRDICQRGTSLTIQCQVDSQVTMMFWYRQQPGQSLTLIATANQGSEATYESGFVIDKFPISRPNLTFSTLTVSNMSPEDSSIYLCSVEDFGSDYGYTFGSGTRLTVV.

This clone was recorded a few times. The V gene is TRBV9, the J gene TRBJ2-5, with D perhaps TRBD2 (7 bases). This CDR3 contains 15 residues. V shed 2 bases and J shed 5 bases, with 16 bases lying between them. The V gene's germline CDR1 is SGDLS and CDR2 YYNGEE. The CDR3 nucleotides read TGTGCCAGCAGCGTGGGAGGGGGTTCCGTGGAGACCCAGTACTTC. Protein sequence: CASSVGGGSVETQYF.

The chain has TRBV29-1 and TRBJ2-2; D is uncertain. V dropped 3 bases and J dropped 1 base, with 9 bases sitting between them. CDR1 and CDR2 from the germline V gene are SQVTM and ANQGSEA. The length of the CDR3 is 14 residues. As DNA, the CDR3 is TGCAGCGTTGACCGGGTAGAGAACACCGGGGAGCTGTTTTTT. Its protein product is CSVDRVENTGELFF.

This chain uses TRBV6-4 with TRBJ2-2, with D uncertain. V was clipped by 3 bases and J by 5 bases, with 7 bases between them. The CDR3 extends over 13 amino acids. The germline V gene encodes CDR1 MRHNA and CDR2 SNTAGT. Here the CDR3 reads CASSEQATGELFF. The DNA for the CDR3 is TGTGCCAGCAGTGAGCAGGCTACCGGGGAGCTGTTTTTT.

V and J are TRBV6-5 and TRBJ1-2; 7 nucleotides match TRBD1. Unmatched junction bases numbered 7, after V lost 4 bases and J lost 2 bases. Germline lookup yields CDR1 MNHEY and CDR2 SVGAGI. This CDR3 region has 15 residues. The CDR3 loop is CASSSTGTANYGYTF. CDR3 in DNA: TGTGCCAGCAGTTCGACCGGGACAGCAAACTATGGCTACACCTTC.

The chain employs TRBV2 and TRBJ1-2, with a possible D match to TRBD1 (6 bases). Germline loops: CDR1 SNHLY, CDR2 FYNNEI. The length of the CDR3 is 13 residues. V lost 8 bases and J 4 bases, leaving 14 bases between the germline ends. CDR3: CASEDRSVYGYTF. The CDR3 DNA reads TGTGCCAGCGAGGACAGATCCGTCTATGGCTACACCTTC.

This clone was seen ten or more times. The chain carries TRBV9 and TRBJ1-2, with 11 bases fitting TRBD1. The germline V gene has CDR1 SGDLS and CDR2 YYNGEE. V dropped 4 bases and J dropped 6; count of bases not matched to a gene: 8. The CDR3 extends over 15 amino acids. The CDR3 nucleotides read TGTGCCAGCAGCACCCGGACAGGGGGCCGTGATGGCTACACCTTC. Amino acid sequence: CASSTRTGGRDGYTF.